This paragraph covers one T cell receptor beta chain sequence. These data are taken from a study of blood T cell repertoires in COVID-19. In germline, CDR1 is SEHNR, CDR2 FQNEAQ (reference sequence). The CDR3 loop spans 14 amino acids. V was clipped by 5 bases and J by 7 bases; unmatched bases: 7. Libraries were prepared by immunoSEQ multiplex PCR; TCRdb keeps only in-frame clonotypes and omits some of them. The repertoire holds some 77,000 clones, about four fifths seen once, with 20% to 25% in the top ten. The chain carries TRBV7-9 and TRBJ1-4, with 7 bases lining up with TRBD1. The TCR comes from a woman in her seventies with acute or convalescent COVID-19. Sample: peripheral blood. CDR3 DNA sequence: TGTGCCAGCAGCATCCGGGACAGCCTTGAAAAACTGTTTTTT. It is translated as CASSIRDSLEKLFF.